Shown below are 7 T cell receptor beta chains from a single sample sequenced in a study of graft-versus-host responses after intestinal transplantation. Their specific antigens are unknown. Assay: immunoSEQ multiplex PCR; the TCRdb copy retains only in-frame clones and omits some. The data show 80,000 to 90,000 clones, roughly 92% seen once. The sample in question was unstimulated CD4+ T cells sorted from spleen or lymph node cells, obtained before intestinal transplant. These receptors were obtained from a human donor who received an intestinal transplant.

J is TRBJ2-5 and V is TRBV12-5; 11 bases align to TRBD2. TRBJ2-7 matches the DNA end more closely, so the J call is doubtful. This CDR3 is built from 16 residues. CDR1 LGHNT and CDR2 FRNRAP come from the germline V gene. The CDR3 nucleotides are TGTGCTAGTGGTTTGGTACTAGCGGGAGAAGATAGCGAGCAGTACTTC. Its protein product is CASGLVLAGEDSEQYF.

This clone was detected once. CDR3 DNA sequence: TGTGCCAGCAGCTTAGTGGGACAGGGAGGAACTGAAGCTTTCTTT. It specifies CASSLVGQGGTEAFF. The chain employs TRBV7-8 and TRBJ1-1, with 9 bases matching TRBD1. The trim removed 1 base at V and 5 bases at J, leaving 5 bases unmatched. Per germline, CDR1 SGHVS and CDR2 FQNEAQ. The length of the CDR3 is 15 residues.

The chain combines TRBV6-5 with TRBJ2-7; a possible D gene is TRBD2 (6 bases). The CDR3 runs 15 residues. From germline, CDR1 is MNHEY and CDR2 SVGAGI. Trimming pared 0 bases from V and 6 bases from J, leaving 15 bases between. CDR3 amino acids: CASSYSWGEQGEQYF. CDR3 nucleotide sequence: TGTGCCAGCAGTTACTCGTGGGGGGAGCAGGGCGAGCAGTACTTC.

The chain has TRBV5-1 and TRBJ1-1; 7 bases map to TRBD1. This CDR3 spans 15 amino acids. V was clipped by 6 bases and J by 0 bases; unmatched bases: 8. Germline loops: CDR1 SGHRS, CDR2 YFSETQ. CDR3: CASKVVGQMNTEAFF. CDR3 in DNA: TGCGCCAGCAAAGTCGTGGGACAGATGAACACTGAAGCTTTCTTT.

The DNA for the CDR3 is TGCGCCAGCAGTGAGTCGGGACTAGCGGGTAATGAGCAGTTCTTC. Its translation: CASSESGLAGNEQFF. The chain is built from TRBV10-2 and TRBJ2-1; TRBD2 matches at 12 bases. The CDR3 loop spans 15 amino acids. The germline V gene encodes CDR1 WSHSY and CDR2 SAAADI. Losses at the gene ends were 0 bases for V and 7 bases for J; bases not matched to a gene: 1.

The J gene is TRBJ2-4, the V gene TRBV25-1, with D possibly TRBD1 on 5 matching bases. V shed 3 bases and J shed 5 bases, with 5 bases lying between them. CDR1 is MGHDK, CDR2 SYGVNS, per germline. The CDR3 is 12 residues long. CDR3 region: CASSDRENIQYF. The CDR3 bases are TGTGCCAGCAGTGACAGGGAAAACATTCAGTACTTC.

The V gene is TRBV6-6, the J gene TRBJ2-7, with 9 bases that match TRBD1. Germline V gene sequence: CDR1 MNHNY, CDR2 SVGAGI (reference sequence). CDR3 length equals 14 residues. The trim removed 7 bases at V and 3 bases at J, leaving 7 bases unmatched. The CDR3 sequence: CASNNGQGFYEQYF. CDR3 nucleotides: TGTGCCAGCAATAATGGACAGGGGTTCTACGAGCAGTACTTC.